This T cell receptor (beta chain) was captured by sequencing in a study of cytomegalovirus exposure and HLA in healthy donors. PCR used 60 Vbeta primers and 13 Jbeta primers. TCRdb keeps only in-frame clones here, not all; method: immunoSEQ multiplex PCR. The sample lists 150,000 to 180,000 clones, approximately 80% occurring once. V was trimmed by 4 bases and J by 0 bases, leaving 14 bases between them. Germline values: CDR1 SGHRS, CDR2 YFSETQ. The CDR3 contains 15 residues. Of note for this clone: Its antigen is not identified.

General study results and limits: Per a later analysis, HLA-associated TCR beta chains showed more clonal expansion than other, equally common TCR beta chains. Later analysis identified a missense DCLRE1C variant that was linked to TCR beta V- and J-gene trimming. In a later analysis, donors in an Asian-associated ancestry cluster reportedly had fewer N-insertions in productive TCRs than the cohort mean. Overall, approximately 180 TCR beta chains were annotated as cytomegalovirus-associated.

Sequencing was done on a sample of PBMCs. This TCR was recovered from a man younger than 40 in good health and CMV-seropositive. The chain has TRBV5-1 and TRBJ2-7; D might be TRBD2 (6 bases). The CDR3, as DNA: TGCGCCAGCAGCCCGGGGGTCACGCCCTCCTACGAGCAGTACTTC. Protein: CASSPGVTPSYEQYF.